This T cell receptor (beta chain) was recovered during a study of T cell repertoires in enteric fever (dated by TCRdb to about 2018). In the study overall: The Salmonella-specific repertoire of circulating effector CD4+ T cells was reconstructed from volunteers who had been experimentally challenged with Salmonella Typhi or Paratyphi A. T cells, including ex vivo, were stained with tetramers that had been loaded with variants of the CdtB(105-125) peptide (SP110Y, ST110H). Live fluorescence barcoding was joined in the study by mass cytometry, by T cell receptor sequencing and by unbiased single-cell cloning. Mass cytometry was used to identify circulating effector CD4+ T cells responding to Salmonella infection.

This clonotype was counted between two and nine times. Its specific antigen is unknown. No base qualities exist here, and no much larger clone lies one base off it. Results the study describes overall, beyond this receptor: The accumulation of T cells that did not cross-react between serovars appeared to be driven by single amino acid variations in CdtB and PhoN, the immunodominant proteins. The study pinpointed HlyE and CdtB as immunodominant T cell antigens specific to S. Typhi and S. Paratyphi A. Among the expanded clonotypes were cross-reactive responses to distantly related Salmonella serovars, as well as clones that recognized antigens found only in S. Typhi or S. Paratyphi A.

Sequencing relied on an Illumina MiSeq. TCRdb took the public reads, trimmed them with fastp at Q25, ran MiXCR for clone calling and kept in-frame beta chains. Each CDR3 protein gets just one entry, which takes the most common genes and DNA from the rows behind it. In this sample the table shows 1,300 to 1,500 distinct CDR3 sequences, 35% of which occur a single time. Roughly a fifth of the sample lies in the top ten. Taken from cysteine to phenylalanine, the CDR3 has 15 residues. The DNA shown is the 45-base CDR3, in frame from base 1. After removal of 4 bases from V and 4 bases from J, the junction retains 5 bases not matched to a gene. The germline V gene yields SGHRS for CDR1 and YFSETQ for CDR2.

This sequence originates from a human donor with Salmonella enteric fever, either typhoid or paratyphoid (not recorded which). The chain uses TRBV5-1 and TRBJ2-3; TRBD1 agrees with 11 junctional bases. The material sequenced was CCR7- CD38- CD4+ T cells from PBMCs. This receptor carries the CDR3 CASSAGQGAADTQYF. The nucleotides read TGCGCCAGCAGCGCTGGACAGGGGGCGGCAGATACGCAGTATTTT.